This TCR beta chain was profiled in a study of identical twins. This clonotype has only a few counts. As yet, its antigen is unknown. In germline, CDR1 is SGHDT, CDR2 YYEEEE. There are 18 residues in the CDR3. Trimming cost V 0 bases and J 6 bases; bases outside gene matches: 15. TCRdb redid the calling of the 5' RACE reads with MiXCR, one entry per CDR3 protein. The table lists 400,000 to 550,000 distinct CDR3 sequences, roughly an eighth of them singletons. Overall study findings and caveats: Analyses of zero insertions could, in part, be confounded by invariant MAIT and iNKT cells. With abundant cord blood beta clonotypes, insertions were fewer; memory repertoires showed no such pattern.

The same sample was also used in a study of yellow fever vaccine responses in identical twins.

The genes are TRBV5-6 and TRBJ2-5; TRBD1 matches at 9 bases. This TCR was sampled from a woman under 30 in good health. The source material was CD4+ T cells sorted from blood. This CDR3 reads CASSLGFGTGSRLKTQYF. The DNA of the CDR3 is TGTGCCAGCAGCTTGGGATTTGGGACAGGGAGTCGTCTCAAGACCCAGTACTTC.